The 12 T cell receptor beta chains listed next were all sequenced from one sample in a study of T-cell memory formation after mild COVID-19. TCRdb called the 5' RACE reads again in MiXCR, with one record for every CDR3 protein. The sample lists about 130,000 distinct CDR3 sequences, 5% to 6.5% occurring once. Material: PBMCs or a T cell subset sorted from them (not recorded which). The source of these receptors is an adult woman who had mild COVID-19 (a few samples of this study predate the infection). Cell type and time point are not known.

This clonotype was observed a handful of times. The chain uses TRBV20-1 and TRBJ1-4, with TRBD1 matching over 7 bases. This CDR3 is 13 amino acids long. Per the germline V gene, CDR1 is DFQATT and CDR2 is SNEGSKA (reference sequence). V lost 1 base to trimming and J lost 7 bases; unmatched junction nucleotides: 3. The chain's CDR3 is CSARGQGFEKLFF. The CDR3 nucleotides are TGCAGTGCTAGAGGACAGGGATTTGAAAAACTGTTTTTT.

This clonotype was detected a few times. The chain joins TRBV6-2 or TRBV6-3 to TRBJ2-1; no definite D call. Germline lookup yields CDR1 MNHEY and CDR2 SVGEGT. V was cut by 2 bases and J by 0 bases, with 8 bases left in between. The CDR3 spans 15 residues. CDR3: CASSYGRSSYNEQFF. The CDR3 region has the DNA TGTGCCAGCAGTTACGGCAGGAGCTCCTACAATGAGCAGTTCTTC.

This clonotype was found a few times. The chain recombines TRBV19 with TRBJ2-1; 9 bases line up with TRBD2. The CDR3 loop spans 14 amino acids. CDR1 is LNHDA and CDR2 is SQIVND in the germline V gene (reference sequence). The junction had 8 bases not matched to a gene; V was cut back by 7 bases and J by 7 bases. The CDR3: CASNPSGKLNEQFF. The DNA of the CDR3 is TGTGCCAGTAACCCTAGCGGGAAGCTTAATGAGCAGTTCTTC.

The chain has TRBV12-3 or TRBV12-4 and TRBJ2-6, with TRBD1 as a possible D gene (6 bases). The CDR3 runs 15 residues. The V gene lost 6 bases and the J gene lost 7 bases, with 16 bases spanning the gap. The CDR3: CASSLPGVGANVLTF. CDR3 coding DNA: TGTGCCAGCAGCCTCCCAGGGGTAGGAGCCAACGTCCTGACTTTC.

This clonotype has at least ten counts. V gene TRBV7-2 combines with J gene TRBJ2-7; perhaps TRBD2 as D (5 bases). In germline, CDR1 is SGHTA, CDR2 FQGNSA. The CDR3 runs 14 residues. V was pared by 7 bases and J by 2 bases, with 15 bases between. The CDR3 reads CASTSGSGTYEQYF. The CDR3 DNA is TGTGCCAGCACCTCGGGGAGCGGAACCTACGAGCAGTACTTC.

This clonotype was found a few times. This rearrangement joins TRBV18 to TRBJ2-2, with D maybe TRBD1 (7 bases). The germline V gene encodes CDR1 KGHSH and CDR2 LQKENI. With 2 bases removed from V and 6 bases from J, the gap between germline ends came to 16 bases. The CDR3 is 16 amino acids. The CDR3 DNA is TGTGCCAGCTCACCATTAAGCGGAGGGGGCGCCGGGGAGCTGTTTTTT. This encodes CASSPLSGGGAGELFF.

The genes are TRBV10-3 and TRBJ1-1, with TRBD1 matching over 9 bases. CDR1 is ENHRY, CDR2 SYGVKD, per germline. The CDR3 is made up of 15 amino acids. V was pared by 3 bases and J by 8 bases, with 10 bases of the junction left unmatched. The chain's CDR3 is CAISEGTGMLREAFF. The CDR3 DNA follows: TGTGCCATCAGTGAAGGGACAGGGATGCTCAGGGAAGCTTTCTTT.

The V and J genes are TRBV5-5 and TRBJ1-2, with 12 bases identical to TRBD1. With V trimmed by 4 bases and J by 8 bases, 9 bases remained unmatched. The V gene's germline CDR1 is SGHKS and CDR2 YYEKEE (reference sequence). CDR3 length equals 15 residues. CDR3: CASSLPGQGARGYTF. DNA of the CDR3: TGTGCCAGCAGCCTACCGGGACAGGGGGCTCGAGGCTACACCTTC.

This clonotype was counted many times. This rearrangement joins TRBV6-2 or TRBV6-3 to TRBJ2-7, with TRBD2 identical over 10 bases. The CDR3 totals 13 residues. Germline V lookup: CDR1 MNHEY, CDR2 SVGEGT. The J segment lost 4 bases and the V segment lost 7 bases, leaving 4 bases of the junction unmatched. CDR3 region: CASKRAGGYEQYF. CDR3 DNA: TGTGCCAGCAAACGAGCGGGAGGGTACGAGCAGTACTTC.

This clonotype was counted at least ten times. The chain couples TRBV12-3 or TRBV12-4 to TRBJ2-1; 11 bases fit TRBD2. The CDR3 extends over 14 amino acids. V was pared by 6 bases and J by 5 bases, with 3 bases of the junction left unmatched. CDR3 DNA: TGTGCCAGCAGGGCTAGCGGGGGGAACAATGAGCAGTTCTTC. Translated: CASRASGGNNEQFF.

This clonotype was observed a few times. J is TRBJ2-3 and V is TRBV3-1, with 14 nucleotides matching TRBD2. The junction had 10 bases not matched to a gene; V was cut back by 4 bases and J by 4 bases. The V gene's germline CDR1 is LGHDT and CDR2 YNNKEL (reference sequence). CDR3 size: 18 residues. The CDR3 sequence is CASSPPGLAGGQADTQYF. DNA of the CDR3: TGTGCCAGCAGCCCCCCCGGACTAGCGGGAGGTCAGGCAGATACGCAGTATTTT.

This chain joins TRBV6-5 and TRBJ2-3; D may be TRBD1 or TRBD2 (6 bases each). CDR3 length equals 17 residues. Germline CDR1 and CDR2: MNHEY and SVGAGI. Trimming shortened V by 2 bases and J by 3 bases, and 18 bases separated the two germline ends. CDR3 in amino acids: CASSYRPTGAGTDTQYF. In DNA form, the CDR3 reads TGTGCCAGCAGTTACAGACCTACGGGGGCGGGGACAGATACGCAGTATTTT.